Listed below are T cell receptor beta chains from one sample, sequenced in a study of beta chain features in type 1 diabetes. Sequenced by immunoSEQ multiplex PCR; TCRdb stores in-frame clones only, minus some. Of 45,000 to 60,000 clones in the sample, around 60% were seen once. What was sequenced was stem cell memory CD4+ T cells from blood. These TCRs come from a woman aged 30 to 39 with type 1 diabetes. Both conserved end residues are part of each CDR3.

V,J,CDR3
TRBV18,TRBJ2-7,CASSPFRGGAGTAEQYF
TRBV21-1,TRBJ1-1,CASSNDRDSIPNTEAFF
TRBV7-2,TRBJ2-3,CASSRDRGLADTQYF
TRBV7-9,TRBJ1-1,CASSLGGANTEAFF
TRBV28,TRBJ1-1,CASSYLQAREAFF
TRBV5-6,TRBJ2-1,CASSLAGTTSYNEQFF
TRBV7-6,TRBJ1-1,CASSLQGLMNTEAFF
TRBV7-9,TRBJ1-4,CASSLSEKLFF
TRBV21-1,TRBJ1-5,CASSKEDQPQHF
TRBV29-1,TRBJ2-3,CSVGDSGSTDTQYF
TRBV6-1,TRBJ2-1,CASSEGLAGSYEQFF
TRBV30,TRBJ1-1,CAWSVNRGGAFF
TRBV7-9,TRBJ1-2,CASSTRQGFGSNYGYTF
TRBV19,TRBJ2-6,CASSTPPGQTGNVLTF
TRBV18,TRBJ2-7,CASSRDTNSYEQYF
TRBV7-2,TRBJ2-7,CASSPLTSGSTYEQYF
TRBV6-1,TRBJ2-7,CASSDSGTGTEQYF
TRBV9,TRBJ1-1,CASSKMSQGVTEAFF
TRBV5-1,TRBJ2-1,CASSLAPQGGDEQFF
TRBV7-9,TRBJ2-7,CASSFVTAISYEQYF
TRBV18,TRBJ2-7,CASSPPGTSGAYEQYF
TRBV2,TRBJ2-1,CASSGLAGGFDNEQFF
TRBV28,TRBJ2-3,CANAASAYTDTQYF
TRBV13,TRBJ2-7,CASSFSGIGSYEQYF
TRBV19,TRBJ1-5,CASSIGTVGNQPQHF
TRBV2,TRBJ2-1,CASSEVSGRVEQFF
TRBV5-6,TRBJ1-3,CASSALGFIGAGNTIYF
TRBV4-2,TRBJ2-1,CASSQEPAGQVNEQFF
TRBV4-1,TRBJ2-6,CASSQDQVGVRSGANVLTF
TRBV5-1,TRBJ1-2,CASSLTTGGDGYTF
TRBV21-1,TRBJ2-7,CASSKGDWYEQYF
TRBV5-1,TRBJ2-3,CASRPNEGTDTQYF
TRBV7-9,TRBJ2-7,CASSAKRDRDNEQYF
TRBV7-9,TRBJ2-2,CASSLPWGGDYYTGELFF
TRBV11-3,TRBJ2-3,CASSLSGATDTQYF
TRBV4-2,TRBJ1-5,CASSQDVAGGGQPQHF
TRBV29-1,TRBJ2-4,CSVVGERAKNIQYF
TRBV7-2,TRBJ1-5,CASSLDRNQPQHF
TRBV10-1,TRBJ2-3,CASSESPSGGVRTDTQYF
TRBV5-4,TRBJ1-2,CASSLERFYGYTF
TRBV11-2,TRBJ2-1,CASSYRTSGAYNEQFF
TRBV4-2,TRBJ1-2,CASSQTDSDYGYTF
TRBV19,TRBJ1-5,CASSIMGSFIHQPQHF
TRBV28,TRBJ1-3,CASSVAGTGSGNTIYF
TRBV5-6,TRBJ2-2,CASSSRSGDSGELFF
TRBV28,TRBJ2-5,CASSLTGPQETQYF
TRBV5-1,TRBJ1-5,CASSLSGDLSNQPQHF
TRBV5-6,TRBJ1-1,CASSSDSGMAFF
TRBV2,TRBJ2-4,CASSVGQTQNIQYF
TRBV18,TRBJ2-3,CASSPPGQGGTDTQYF